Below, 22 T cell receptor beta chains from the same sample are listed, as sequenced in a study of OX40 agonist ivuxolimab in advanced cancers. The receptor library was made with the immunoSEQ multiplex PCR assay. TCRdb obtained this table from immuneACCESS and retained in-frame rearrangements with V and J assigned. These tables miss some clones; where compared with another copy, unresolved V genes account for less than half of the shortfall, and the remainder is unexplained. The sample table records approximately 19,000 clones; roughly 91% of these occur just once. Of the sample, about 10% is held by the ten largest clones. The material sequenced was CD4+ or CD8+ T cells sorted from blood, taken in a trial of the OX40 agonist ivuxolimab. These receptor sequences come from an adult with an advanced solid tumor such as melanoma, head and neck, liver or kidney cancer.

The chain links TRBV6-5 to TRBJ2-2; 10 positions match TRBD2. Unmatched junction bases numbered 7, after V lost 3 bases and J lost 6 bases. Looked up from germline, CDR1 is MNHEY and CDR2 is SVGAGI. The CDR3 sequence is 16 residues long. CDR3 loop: CASSYSLAGVAGELFF. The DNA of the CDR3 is TGTGCCAGCAGTTATTCCCTAGCGGGAGTTGCCGGGGAGCTGTTTTTT.

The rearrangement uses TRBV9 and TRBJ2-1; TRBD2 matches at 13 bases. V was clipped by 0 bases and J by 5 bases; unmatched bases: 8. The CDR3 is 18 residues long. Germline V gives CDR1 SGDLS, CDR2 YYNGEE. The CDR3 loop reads CASSVGGTSGDLDNEQFF. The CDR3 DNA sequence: TGTGCCAGCAGCGTAGGTGGGACTAGCGGGGATCTCGACAATGAGCAGTTCTTC.

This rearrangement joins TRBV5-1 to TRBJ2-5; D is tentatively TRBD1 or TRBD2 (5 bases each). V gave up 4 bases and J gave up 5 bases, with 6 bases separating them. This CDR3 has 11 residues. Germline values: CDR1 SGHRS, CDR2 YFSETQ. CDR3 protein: CASSEGETQYF. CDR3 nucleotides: TGCGCCAGCAGCGAGGGGGAGACCCAGTACTTC.

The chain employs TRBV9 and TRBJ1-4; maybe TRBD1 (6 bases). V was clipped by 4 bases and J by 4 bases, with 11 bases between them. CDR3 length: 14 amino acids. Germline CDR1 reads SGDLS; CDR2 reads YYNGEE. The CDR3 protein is CASSLQGGNEKLFF. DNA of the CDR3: TGTGCCAGCAGCCTACAGGGAGGTAATGAAAAACTGTTTTTT.

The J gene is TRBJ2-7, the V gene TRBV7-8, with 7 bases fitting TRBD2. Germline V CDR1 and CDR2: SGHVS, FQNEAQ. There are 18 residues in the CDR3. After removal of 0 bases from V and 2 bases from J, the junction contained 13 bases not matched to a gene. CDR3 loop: CASSLAGPLAPRTYEQYF. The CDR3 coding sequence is TGTGCCAGCAGCTTAGCGGGCCCACTAGCGCCCAGAACCTACGAGCAGTACTTC.

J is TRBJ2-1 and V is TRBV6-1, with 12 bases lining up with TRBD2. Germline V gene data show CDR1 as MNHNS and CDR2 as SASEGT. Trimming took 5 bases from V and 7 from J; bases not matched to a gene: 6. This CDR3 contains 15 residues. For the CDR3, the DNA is TGTGCCAGCAGTCGGACTAGCGGGGAGATGAATGAGCAGTTCTTC. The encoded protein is CASSRTSGEMNEQFF.

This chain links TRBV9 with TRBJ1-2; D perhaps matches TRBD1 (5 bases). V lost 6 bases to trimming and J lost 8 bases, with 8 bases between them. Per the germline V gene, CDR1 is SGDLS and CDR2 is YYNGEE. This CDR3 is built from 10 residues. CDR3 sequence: CASTGVGYTF. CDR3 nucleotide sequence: TGTGCCAGCACGGGGGTAGGCTACACCTTC.

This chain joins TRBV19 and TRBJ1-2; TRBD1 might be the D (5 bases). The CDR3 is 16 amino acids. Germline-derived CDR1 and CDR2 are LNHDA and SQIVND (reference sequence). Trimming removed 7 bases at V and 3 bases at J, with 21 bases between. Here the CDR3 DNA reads TGTGCCAGTACCTTCTTGGGGGACGAGGCTTACTATGGCTACACCTTC. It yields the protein CASTFLGDEAYYGYTF.

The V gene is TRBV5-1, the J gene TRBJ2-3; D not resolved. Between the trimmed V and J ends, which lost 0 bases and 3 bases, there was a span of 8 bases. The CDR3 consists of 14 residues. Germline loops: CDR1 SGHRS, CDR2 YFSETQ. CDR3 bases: TGCGCCAGCAGCTTGGGTAGGGTTACAGATACGCAGTATTTT. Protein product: CASSLGRVTDTQYF.

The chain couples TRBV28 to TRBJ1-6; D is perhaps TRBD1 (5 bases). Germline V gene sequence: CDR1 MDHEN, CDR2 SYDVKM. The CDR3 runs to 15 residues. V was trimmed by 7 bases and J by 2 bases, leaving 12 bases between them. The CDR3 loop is CASTSLGPYNSPLHF. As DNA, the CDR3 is TGTGCCAGCACCTCTCTGGGGCCCTATAATTCACCCCTCCACTTT.

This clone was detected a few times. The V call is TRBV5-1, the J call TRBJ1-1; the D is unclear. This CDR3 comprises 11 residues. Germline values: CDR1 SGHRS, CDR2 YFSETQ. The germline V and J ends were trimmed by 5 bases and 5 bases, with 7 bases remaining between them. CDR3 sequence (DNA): TGCGCCAGCAGGTGGGGTACTGAAGCTTTCTTT. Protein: CASRWGTEAFF.

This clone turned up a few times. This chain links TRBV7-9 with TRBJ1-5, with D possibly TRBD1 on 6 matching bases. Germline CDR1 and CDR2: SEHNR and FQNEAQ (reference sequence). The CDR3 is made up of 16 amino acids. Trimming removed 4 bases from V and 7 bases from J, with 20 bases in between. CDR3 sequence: CASSSTGTSHGQPQHF. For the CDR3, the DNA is TGTGCCAGCAGCTCTACCGGGACATCCCACGGGCAGCCCCAGCATTTT.

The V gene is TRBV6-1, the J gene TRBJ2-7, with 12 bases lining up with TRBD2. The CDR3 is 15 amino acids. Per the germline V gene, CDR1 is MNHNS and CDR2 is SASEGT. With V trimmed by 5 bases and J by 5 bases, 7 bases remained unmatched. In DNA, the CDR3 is TGTGCCAGCAGTACGCGACTAGCGGGAGCCGACGAGCAGTACTTC. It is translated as CASSTRLAGADEQYF.

The CDR3 loop is CASSVAGAGNTIYF. The CDR3 region has the DNA TGTGCCAGCAGCGTAGCAGGGGCTGGAAACACCATATATTTT. The rearrangement joins TRBV9 to TRBJ1-3, with D possibly matching TRBD1 (6 bases). Trimming stripped 0 bases from V and 2 bases from J, with 6 bases between. Looked up from germline, CDR1 is SGDLS and CDR2 is YYNGEE. This CDR3 has 14 residues.

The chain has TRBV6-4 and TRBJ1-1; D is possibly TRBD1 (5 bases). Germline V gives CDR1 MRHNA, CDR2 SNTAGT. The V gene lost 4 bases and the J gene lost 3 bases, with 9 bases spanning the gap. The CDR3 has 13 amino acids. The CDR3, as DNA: TGTGCCAGCAGTGTTCGGGGGGACACTGAAGCTTTCTTT. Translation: CASSVRGDTEAFF.

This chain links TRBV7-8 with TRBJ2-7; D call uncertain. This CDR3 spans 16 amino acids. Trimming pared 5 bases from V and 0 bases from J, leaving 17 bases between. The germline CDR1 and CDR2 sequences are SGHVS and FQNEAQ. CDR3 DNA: TGTGCCAGCAGCGGTCTGACCGAGTGGGCCTCCTACGAGCAGTACTTC. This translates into CASSGLTEWASYEQYF.

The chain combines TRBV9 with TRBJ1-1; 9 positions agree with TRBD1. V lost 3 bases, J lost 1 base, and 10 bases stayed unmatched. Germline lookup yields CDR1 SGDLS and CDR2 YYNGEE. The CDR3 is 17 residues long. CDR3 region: CASSEHRDREENTEAFF. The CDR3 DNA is TGTGCCAGCAGCGAACACCGGGACAGGGAGGAGAACACTGAAGCTTTCTTT. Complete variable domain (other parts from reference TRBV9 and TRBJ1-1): DSGVTQTPKHLITATGQRVTLRCSPRSGDLSVYWYQQSLDQGLQFLIQYYNGEERAKGNILERFSAQQFPDLHSELNLSSLELGDSALYFCASSEHRDREENTEAFFGQGTRLTVV.

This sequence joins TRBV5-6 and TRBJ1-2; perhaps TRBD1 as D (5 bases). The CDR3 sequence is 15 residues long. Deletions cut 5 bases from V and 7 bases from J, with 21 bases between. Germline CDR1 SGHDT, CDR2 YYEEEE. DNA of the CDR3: TGTGCCAGCAGTTTGCTCAGGGACCGGAGGTTTGGCTACACCTTC. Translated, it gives CASSLLRDRRFGYTF.

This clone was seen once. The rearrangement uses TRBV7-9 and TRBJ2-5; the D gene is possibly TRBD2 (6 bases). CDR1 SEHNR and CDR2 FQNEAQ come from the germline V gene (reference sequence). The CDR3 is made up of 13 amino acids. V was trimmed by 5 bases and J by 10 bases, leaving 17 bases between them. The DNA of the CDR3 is TGTGCCAGCAGCCCTCGGCTAAGGGAGGTCCAGTACTTC. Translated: CASSPRLREVQYF.

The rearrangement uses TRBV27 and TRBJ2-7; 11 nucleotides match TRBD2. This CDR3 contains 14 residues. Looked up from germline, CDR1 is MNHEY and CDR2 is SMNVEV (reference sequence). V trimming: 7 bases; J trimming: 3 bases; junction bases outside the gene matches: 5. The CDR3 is CASTTSGRVYEQYF. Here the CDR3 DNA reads TGTGCCAGCACAACTAGCGGGAGAGTCTACGAGCAGTACTTC.

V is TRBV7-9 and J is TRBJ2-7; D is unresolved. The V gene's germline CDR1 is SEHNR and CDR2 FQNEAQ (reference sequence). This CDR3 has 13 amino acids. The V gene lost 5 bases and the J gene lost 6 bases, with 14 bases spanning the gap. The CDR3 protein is CASSRPPTTEQYF. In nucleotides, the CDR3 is TGTGCCAGCAGCCGCCCACCTACCACCGAGCAGTACTTC.

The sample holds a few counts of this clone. DNA of the CDR3: TGTGCCAGCAGTTACTCGAACACTGAAGCTTTCTTT. It codes for CASSYSNTEAFF. The chain links TRBV6-5 to TRBJ1-1, with D unresolved. Germline V lookup: CDR1 MNHEY, CDR2 SVGAGI. This CDR3 contains 12 residues. V shed 0 bases and J shed 1 base, with 0 bases lying between them.